This T cell receptor (beta chain) was found in a study of blood T cell repertoires in COVID-19. On the study more broadly: Acute and convalescent COVID-19 samples came from the United States, Italy and Spain. T cells, B-cell-depleted T cells, or PBMCs supplied cDNA or gDNA.

As originally analysed: Amplifying reference gene primers gave estimates of nucleated cell counts. Sequenced by immunoSEQ multiplex PCR; TCRdb stores in-frame clones only, minus some. V, J and clone size were drawn from that table, and D and trimming were deduced from the DNA. Here the sample spans 200,000 to 300,000 clones, roughly 90% being singletons. This CDR3 has 14 amino acids. Deletions cut 7 bases from V and 4 bases from J, with 15 bases between. The germline CDR1 and CDR2 sequences are KGHDR and SFDVKD. This sequence joins TRBV24-1 and TRBJ1-1, with TRBD1 as a possible D gene (5 bases). Sample: peripheral blood. The sequence was collected from a human donor in a cohort sampled during active COVID-19. The CDR3 nucleotides read TGTGCCACCAGCGCGGGAGGGCAGGGCACTGAAGCTTTCTTT. It is translated as CATSAGGQGTEAFF.